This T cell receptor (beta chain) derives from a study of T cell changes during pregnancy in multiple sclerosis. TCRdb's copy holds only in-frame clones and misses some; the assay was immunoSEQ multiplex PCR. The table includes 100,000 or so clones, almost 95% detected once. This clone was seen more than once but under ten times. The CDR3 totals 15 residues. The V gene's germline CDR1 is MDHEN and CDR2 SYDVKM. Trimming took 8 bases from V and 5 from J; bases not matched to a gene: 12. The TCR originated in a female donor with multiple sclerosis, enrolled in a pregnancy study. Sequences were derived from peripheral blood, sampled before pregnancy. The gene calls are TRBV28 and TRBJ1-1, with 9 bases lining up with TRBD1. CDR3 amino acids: CASARNRGRKTEAFF. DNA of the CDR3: TGTGCCAGCGCCCGAAACAGGGGGCGAAAAACTGAAGCTTTCTTT.